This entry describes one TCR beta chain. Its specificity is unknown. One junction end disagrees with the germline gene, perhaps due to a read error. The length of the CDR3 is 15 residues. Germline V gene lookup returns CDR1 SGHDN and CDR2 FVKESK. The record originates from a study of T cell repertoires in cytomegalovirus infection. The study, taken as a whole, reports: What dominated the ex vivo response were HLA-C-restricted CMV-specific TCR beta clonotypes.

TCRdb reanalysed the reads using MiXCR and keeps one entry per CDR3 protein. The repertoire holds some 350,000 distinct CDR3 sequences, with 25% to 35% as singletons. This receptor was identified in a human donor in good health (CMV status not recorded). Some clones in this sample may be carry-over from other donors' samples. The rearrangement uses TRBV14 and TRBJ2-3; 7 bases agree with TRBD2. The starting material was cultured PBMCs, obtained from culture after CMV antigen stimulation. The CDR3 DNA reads TGTGCCAGCAGCCCCCTTGCGGGAGCGGCAGAAACGCAGTATTTT. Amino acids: CASSPLAGAAETQYF.